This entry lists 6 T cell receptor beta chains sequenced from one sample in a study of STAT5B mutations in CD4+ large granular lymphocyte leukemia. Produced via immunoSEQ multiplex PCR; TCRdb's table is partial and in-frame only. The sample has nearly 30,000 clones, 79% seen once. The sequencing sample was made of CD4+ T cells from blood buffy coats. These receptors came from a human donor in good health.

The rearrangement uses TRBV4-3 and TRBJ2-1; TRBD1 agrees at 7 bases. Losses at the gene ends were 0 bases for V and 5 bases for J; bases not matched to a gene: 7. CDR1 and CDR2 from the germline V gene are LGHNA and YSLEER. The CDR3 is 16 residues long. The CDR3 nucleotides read TGCGCCAGCAGCCAAGATTGGGCCGGACAGGACAATGAGCAGTTCTTC. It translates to CASSQDWAGQDNEQFF.

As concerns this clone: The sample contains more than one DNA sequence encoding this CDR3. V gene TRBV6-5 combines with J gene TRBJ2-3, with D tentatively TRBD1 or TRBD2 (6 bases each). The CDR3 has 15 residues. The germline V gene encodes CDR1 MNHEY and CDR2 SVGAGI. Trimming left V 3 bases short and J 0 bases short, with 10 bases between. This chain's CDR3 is CASSYGGPSTDTQYF. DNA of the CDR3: TGTGCCAGCAGTTATGGGGGGCCTAGCACAGATACGCAGTATTTT.

CDR3 loop: CASSKRAGEKLFF. For the CDR3, the DNA is TGTGCCAGTAGCAAGCGCGCAGGGGAAAAACTGTTTTTT. This sequence joins TRBV19 and TRBJ1-4; D possibly corresponds to TRBD1 (5 bases). This CDR3 contains 13 residues. CDR1 and CDR2 (germline): LNHDA, SQIVND (reference sequence). The germline V and J ends were trimmed by 6 bases and 8 bases, with 13 bases remaining between them.

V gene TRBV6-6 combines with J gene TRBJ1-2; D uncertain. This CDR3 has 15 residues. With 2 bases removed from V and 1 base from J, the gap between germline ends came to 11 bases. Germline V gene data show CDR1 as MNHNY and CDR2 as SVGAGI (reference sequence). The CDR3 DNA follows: TGTGCCAGCAGTTACCGGCCGGGTCATAACTATGGCTACACCTTC. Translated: CASSYRPGHNYGYTF.

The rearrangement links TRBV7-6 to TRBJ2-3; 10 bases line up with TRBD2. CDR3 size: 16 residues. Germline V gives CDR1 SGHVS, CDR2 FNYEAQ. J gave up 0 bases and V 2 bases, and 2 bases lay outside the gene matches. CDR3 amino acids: CASSLLSGRSTDTQYF. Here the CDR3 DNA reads TGTGCCAGCAGCTTACTTAGCGGGAGGAGCACAGATACGCAGTATTTT. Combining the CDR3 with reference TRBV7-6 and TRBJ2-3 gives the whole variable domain GAGVSQSPRYKVTKRGQDVALRCDPISGHVSLYWYRQALGQGPEFLTYFNYEAQQDKSGLPNDRFSAERPEGSISTLTIQRTEQRDSAMYRCASSLLSGRSTDTQYFGPGTRLTVL.

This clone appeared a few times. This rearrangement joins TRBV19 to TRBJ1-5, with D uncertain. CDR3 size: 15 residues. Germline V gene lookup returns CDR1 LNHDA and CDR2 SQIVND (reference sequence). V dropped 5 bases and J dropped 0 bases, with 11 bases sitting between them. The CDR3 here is CASSRSPLSNQPQHF. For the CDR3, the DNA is TGTGCCAGTAGTCGTAGCCCACTTAGCAATCAGCCCCAGCATTTT. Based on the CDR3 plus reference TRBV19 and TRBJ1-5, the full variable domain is DGGITQSPKYLFRKEGQNVTLSCEQNLNHDAMYWYRQDPGQGLRLIYYSQIVNDFQKGDIAEGYSVSREKKESFPLTVTSAQKNPTAFYLCASSRSPLSNQPQHFGDGTRLSIL.